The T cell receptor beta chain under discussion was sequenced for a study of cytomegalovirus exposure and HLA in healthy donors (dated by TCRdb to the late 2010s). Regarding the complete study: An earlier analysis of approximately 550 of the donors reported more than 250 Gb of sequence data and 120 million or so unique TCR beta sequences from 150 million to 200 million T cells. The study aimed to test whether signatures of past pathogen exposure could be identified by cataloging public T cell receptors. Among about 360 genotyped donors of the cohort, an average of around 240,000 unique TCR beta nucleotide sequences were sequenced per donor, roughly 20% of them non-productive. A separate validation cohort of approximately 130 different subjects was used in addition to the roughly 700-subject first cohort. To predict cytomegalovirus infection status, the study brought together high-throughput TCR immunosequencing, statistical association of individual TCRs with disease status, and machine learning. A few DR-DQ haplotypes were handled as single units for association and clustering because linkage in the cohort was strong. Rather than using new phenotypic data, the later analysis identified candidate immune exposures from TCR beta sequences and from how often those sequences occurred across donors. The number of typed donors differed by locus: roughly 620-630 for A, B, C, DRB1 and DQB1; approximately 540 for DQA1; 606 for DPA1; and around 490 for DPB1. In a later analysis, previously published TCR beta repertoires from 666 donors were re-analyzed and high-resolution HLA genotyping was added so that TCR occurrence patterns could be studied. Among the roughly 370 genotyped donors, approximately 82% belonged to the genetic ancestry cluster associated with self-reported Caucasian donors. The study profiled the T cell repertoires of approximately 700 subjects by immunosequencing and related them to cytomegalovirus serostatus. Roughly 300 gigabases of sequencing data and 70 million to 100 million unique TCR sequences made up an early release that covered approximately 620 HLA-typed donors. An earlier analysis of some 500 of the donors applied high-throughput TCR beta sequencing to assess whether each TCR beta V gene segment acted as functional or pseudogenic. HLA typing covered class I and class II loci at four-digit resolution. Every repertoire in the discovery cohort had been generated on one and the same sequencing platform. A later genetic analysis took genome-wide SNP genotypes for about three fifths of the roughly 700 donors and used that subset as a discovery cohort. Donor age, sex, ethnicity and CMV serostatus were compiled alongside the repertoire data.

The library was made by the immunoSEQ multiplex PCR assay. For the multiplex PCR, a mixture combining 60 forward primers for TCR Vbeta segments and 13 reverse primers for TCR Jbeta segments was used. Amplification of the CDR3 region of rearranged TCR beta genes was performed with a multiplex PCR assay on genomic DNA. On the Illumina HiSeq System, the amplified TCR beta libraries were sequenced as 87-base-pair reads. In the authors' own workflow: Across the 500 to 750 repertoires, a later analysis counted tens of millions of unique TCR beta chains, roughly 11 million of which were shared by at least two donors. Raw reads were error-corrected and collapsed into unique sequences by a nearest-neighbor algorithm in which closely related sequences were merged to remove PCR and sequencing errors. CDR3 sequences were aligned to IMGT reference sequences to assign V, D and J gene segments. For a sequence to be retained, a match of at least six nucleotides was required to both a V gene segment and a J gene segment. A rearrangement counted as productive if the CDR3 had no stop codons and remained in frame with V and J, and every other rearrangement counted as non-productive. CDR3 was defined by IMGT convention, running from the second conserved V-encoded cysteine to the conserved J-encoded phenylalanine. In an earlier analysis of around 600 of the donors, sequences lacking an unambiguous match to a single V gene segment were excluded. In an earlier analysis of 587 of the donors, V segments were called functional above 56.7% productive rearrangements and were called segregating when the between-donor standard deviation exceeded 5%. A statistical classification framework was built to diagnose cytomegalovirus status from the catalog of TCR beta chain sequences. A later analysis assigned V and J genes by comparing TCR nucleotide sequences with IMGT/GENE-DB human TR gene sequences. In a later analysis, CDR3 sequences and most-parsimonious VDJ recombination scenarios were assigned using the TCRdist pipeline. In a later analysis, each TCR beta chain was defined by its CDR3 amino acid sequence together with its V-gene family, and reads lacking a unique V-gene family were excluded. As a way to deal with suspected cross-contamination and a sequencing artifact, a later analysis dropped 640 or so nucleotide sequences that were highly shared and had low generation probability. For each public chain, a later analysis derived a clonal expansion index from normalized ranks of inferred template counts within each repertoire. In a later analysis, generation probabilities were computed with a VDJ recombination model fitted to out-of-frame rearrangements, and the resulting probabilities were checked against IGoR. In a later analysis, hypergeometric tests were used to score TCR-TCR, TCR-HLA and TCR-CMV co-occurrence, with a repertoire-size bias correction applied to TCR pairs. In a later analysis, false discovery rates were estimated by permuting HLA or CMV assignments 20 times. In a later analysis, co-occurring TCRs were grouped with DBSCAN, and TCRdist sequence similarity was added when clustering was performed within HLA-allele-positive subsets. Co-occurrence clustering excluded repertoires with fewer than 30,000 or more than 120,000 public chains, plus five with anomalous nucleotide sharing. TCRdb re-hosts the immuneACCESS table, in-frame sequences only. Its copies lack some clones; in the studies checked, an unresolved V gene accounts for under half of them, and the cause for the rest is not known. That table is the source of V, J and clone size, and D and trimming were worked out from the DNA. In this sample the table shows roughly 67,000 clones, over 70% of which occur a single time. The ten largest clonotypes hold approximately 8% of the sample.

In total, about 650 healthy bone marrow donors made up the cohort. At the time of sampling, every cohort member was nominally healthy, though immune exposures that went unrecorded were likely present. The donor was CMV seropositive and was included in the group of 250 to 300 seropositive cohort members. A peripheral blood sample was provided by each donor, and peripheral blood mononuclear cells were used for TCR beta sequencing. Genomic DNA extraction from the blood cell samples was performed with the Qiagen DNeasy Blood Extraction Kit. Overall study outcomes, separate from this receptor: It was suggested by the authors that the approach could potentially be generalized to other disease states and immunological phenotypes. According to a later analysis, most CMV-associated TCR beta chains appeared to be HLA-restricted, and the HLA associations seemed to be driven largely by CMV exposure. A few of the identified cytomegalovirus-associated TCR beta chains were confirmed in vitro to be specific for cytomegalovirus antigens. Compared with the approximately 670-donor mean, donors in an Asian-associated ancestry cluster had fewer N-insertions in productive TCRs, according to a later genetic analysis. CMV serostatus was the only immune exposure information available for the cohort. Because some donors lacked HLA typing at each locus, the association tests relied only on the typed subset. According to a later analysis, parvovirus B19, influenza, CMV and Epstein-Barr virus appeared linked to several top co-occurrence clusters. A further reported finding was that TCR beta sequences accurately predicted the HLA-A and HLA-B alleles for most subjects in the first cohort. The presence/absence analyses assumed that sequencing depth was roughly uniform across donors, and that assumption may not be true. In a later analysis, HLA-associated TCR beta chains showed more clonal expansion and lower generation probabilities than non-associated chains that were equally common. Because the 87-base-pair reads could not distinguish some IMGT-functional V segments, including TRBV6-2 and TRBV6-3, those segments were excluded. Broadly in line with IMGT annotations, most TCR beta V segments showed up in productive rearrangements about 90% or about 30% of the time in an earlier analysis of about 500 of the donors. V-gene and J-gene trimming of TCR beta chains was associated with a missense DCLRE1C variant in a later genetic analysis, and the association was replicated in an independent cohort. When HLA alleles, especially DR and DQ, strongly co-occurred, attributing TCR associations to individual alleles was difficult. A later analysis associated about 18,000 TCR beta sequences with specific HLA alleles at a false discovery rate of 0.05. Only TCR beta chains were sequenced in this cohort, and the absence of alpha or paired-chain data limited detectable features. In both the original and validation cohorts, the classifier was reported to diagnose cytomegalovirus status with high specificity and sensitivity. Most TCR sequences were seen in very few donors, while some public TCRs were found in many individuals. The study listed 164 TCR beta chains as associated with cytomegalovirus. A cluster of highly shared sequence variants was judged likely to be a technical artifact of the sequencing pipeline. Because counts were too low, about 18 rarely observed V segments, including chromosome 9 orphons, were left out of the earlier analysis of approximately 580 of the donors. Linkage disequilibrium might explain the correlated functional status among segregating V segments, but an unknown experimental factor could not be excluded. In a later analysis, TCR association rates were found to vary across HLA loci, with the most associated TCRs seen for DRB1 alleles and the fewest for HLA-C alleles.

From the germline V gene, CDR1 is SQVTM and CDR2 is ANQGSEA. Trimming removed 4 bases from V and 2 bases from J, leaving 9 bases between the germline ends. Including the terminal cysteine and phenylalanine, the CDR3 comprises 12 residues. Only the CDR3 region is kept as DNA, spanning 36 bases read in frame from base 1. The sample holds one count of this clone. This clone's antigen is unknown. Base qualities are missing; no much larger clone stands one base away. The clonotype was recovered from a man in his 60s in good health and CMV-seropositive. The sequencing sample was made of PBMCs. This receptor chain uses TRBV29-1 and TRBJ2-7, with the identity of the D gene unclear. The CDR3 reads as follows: CSVGSEPYEQYF. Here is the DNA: TGCAGCGTTGGGAGTGAACCCTACGAGCAGTACTTC.